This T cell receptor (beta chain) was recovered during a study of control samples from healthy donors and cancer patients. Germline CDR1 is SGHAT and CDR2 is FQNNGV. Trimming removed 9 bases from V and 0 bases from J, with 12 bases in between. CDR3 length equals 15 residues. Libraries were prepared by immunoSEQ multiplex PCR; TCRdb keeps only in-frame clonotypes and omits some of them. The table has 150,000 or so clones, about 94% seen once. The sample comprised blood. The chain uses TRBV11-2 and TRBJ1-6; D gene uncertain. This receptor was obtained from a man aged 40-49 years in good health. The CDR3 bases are TGTGCCAGTTTTGACGTTCCCTCCTATAATTCACCCCTCCACTTT. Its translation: CASFDVPSYNSPLHF. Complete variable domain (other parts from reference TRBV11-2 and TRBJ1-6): EAGVAQSPRYKIIEKRQSVAFWCNPISGHATLYWYQQILGQGPKLLIQFQNNGVVDDSQLPKDRFSAERLKGVDSTLKIQPAKLEDSAVYLCASFDVPSYNSPLHFGNGTRLTVT.